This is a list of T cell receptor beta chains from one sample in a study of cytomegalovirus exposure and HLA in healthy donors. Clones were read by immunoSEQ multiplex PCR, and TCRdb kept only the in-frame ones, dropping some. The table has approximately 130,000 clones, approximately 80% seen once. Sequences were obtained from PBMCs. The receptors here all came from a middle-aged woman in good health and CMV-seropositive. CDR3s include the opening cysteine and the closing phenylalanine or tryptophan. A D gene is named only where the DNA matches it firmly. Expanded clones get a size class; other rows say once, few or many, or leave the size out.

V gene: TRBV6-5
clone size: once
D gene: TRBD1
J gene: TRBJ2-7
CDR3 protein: CASRKDRYYEQYF
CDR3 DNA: TGTGCCAGCAGGAAGGACAGGTACTACGAGCAGTACTTC

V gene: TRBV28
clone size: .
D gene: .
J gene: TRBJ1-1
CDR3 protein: CASSLGRNTEAFF
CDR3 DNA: TGTGCCAGCAGTTTGGGGAGGAACACTGAAGCTTTCTTT

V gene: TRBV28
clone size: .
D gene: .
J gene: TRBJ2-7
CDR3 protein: CASTPGLRTPEQYF
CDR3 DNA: TGTGCCAGCACCCCGGGACTCAGAACCCCCGAGCAGTACTTC

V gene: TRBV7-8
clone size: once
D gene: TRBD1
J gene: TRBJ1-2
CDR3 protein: CASSLVDRAGYGYTF
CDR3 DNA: TGTGCCAGCAGCTTAGTTGACAGGGCTGGCTATGGCTACACCTTC

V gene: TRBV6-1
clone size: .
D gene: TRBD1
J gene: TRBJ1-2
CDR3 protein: CASSGTGNYGYTF
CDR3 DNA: TGTGCCAGCAGTGGGACAGGGAACTATGGCTACACCTTC

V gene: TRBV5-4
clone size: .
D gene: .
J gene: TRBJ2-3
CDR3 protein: CASSFGGPSTDTQYF
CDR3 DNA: TGTGCCAGCAGCTTCGGGGGACCCAGCACAGATACGCAGTATTTT

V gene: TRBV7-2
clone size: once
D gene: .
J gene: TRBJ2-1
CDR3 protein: CASSSSGGGYNEQFF
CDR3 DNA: TGTGCCAGCAGCTCGTCTGGGGGAGGCTACAATGAGCAGTTCTTC

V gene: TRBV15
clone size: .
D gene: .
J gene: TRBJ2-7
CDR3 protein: CATSPPGRGYEQYF
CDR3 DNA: TGTGCCACCAGCCCCCCCGGACGGGGCTACGAGCAGTACTTC

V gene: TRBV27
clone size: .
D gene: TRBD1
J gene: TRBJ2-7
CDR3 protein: CASSWSSGTGLSEQYF
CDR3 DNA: TGTGCCAGCAGTTGGAGCTCCGGGACAGGACTGAGCGAGCAGTACTTC

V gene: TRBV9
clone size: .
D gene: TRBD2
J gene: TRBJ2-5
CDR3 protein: CASSGSGGAGETQYF
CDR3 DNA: TGTGCCAGCAGCGGTAGCGGGGGGGCCGGTGAAACCCAGTACTTC

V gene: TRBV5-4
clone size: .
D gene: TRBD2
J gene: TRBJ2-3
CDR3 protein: CASSTGLAGVRDTQYF
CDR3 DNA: TGTGCCAGCAGCACCGGTTTAGCGGGGGTTAGAGATACGCAGTATTTT

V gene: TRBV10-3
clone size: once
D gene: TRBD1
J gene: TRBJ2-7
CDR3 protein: CAISMTGDEQYF
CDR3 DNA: TGTGCCATCAGTATGACAGGGGACGAGCAGTACTTC

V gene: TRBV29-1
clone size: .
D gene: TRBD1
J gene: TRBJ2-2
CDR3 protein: CSVGQGPPPGELFF
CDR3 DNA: TGCAGCGTTGGACAGGGGCCCCCCCCCGGGGAGCTGTTTTTT

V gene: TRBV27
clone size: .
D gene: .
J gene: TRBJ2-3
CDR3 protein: CASSLEFAGASGSTDTQYF
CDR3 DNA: TGTGCCAGCAGTTTAGAGTTTGCGGGGGCCTCAGGAAGCACAGATACGCAGTATTTT

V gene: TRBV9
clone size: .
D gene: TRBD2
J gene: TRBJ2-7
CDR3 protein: CASSPGLAGAYEQYF
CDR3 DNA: TGTGCCAGCAGCCCCGGACTAGCGGGGGCCTACGAGCAGTACTTC

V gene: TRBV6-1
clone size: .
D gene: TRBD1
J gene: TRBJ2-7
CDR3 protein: CASSADRAGDEQYF
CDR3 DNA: TGTGCCAGCAGTGCCGACAGGGCGGGCGACGAGCAGTACTTC

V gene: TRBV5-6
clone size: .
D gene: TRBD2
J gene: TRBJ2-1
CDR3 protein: CASSLVTSGRPNEQFF
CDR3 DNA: TGTGCCAGCAGCTTGGTGACTAGCGGGAGGCCCAATGAGCAGTTCTTC

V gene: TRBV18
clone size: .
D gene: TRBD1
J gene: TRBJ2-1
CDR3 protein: CASSPGTGDYNEQFF
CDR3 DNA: TGTGCCAGCTCACCCGGGACAGGGGACTACAATGAGCAGTTCTTC

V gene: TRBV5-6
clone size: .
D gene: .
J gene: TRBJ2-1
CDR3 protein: CASSFFGGGQNEQFF
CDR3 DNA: TGTGCCAGCAGCTTTTTCGGGGGAGGTCAGAATGAGCAGTTCTTC

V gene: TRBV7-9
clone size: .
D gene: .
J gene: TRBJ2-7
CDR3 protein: CASSLEREPPLEQYF
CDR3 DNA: TGTGCCAGCAGCTTAGAGAGGGAGCCGCCCTTGGAGCAGTACTTC

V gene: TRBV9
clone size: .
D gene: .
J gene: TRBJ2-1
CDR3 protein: CASILFQFYNEQFF
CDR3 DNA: TGTGCCAGCATATTGTTCCAGTTCTACAATGAGCAGTTCTTC

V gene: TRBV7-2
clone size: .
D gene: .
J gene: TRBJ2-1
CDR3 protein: CASSLGGPNNEQFF
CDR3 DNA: TGTGCCAGCAGCTTAGGTGGGCCCAACAATGAGCAGTTCTTC

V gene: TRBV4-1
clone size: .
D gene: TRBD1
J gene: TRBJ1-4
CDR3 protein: CASSPPRAGTGPEKLFF
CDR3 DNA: TGCGCCAGCAGCCCCCCGAGGGCCGGGACAGGGCCTGAAAAACTGTTTTTT

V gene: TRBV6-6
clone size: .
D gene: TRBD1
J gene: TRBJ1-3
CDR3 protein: CALAPTGQRENTIYF
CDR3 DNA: TGTGCCCTGGCCCCCACGGGACAGAGAGAAAACACCATATATTTT

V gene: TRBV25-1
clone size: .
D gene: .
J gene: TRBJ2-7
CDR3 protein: CASSDELVTYEQYF
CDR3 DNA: TGTGCCAGCAGTGATGAATTAGTAACCTACGAGCAGTACTTC

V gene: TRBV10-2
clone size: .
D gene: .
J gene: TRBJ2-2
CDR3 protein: CASSEKEYTGELFF
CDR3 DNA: TGCGCCAGCAGTGAGAAGGAGTACACCGGGGAGCTGTTTTTT